Following are 9 T cell receptor beta chains from one sample sequenced in a study of CD4+ T cells in melanoma. Method: immunoSEQ multiplex PCR; TCRdb's copy keeps in-frame clones and lacks some. This table has around 14,000 clones, approximately 57% appearing once. Input material: cells from a culture (not recorded whether cultured in vitro). Receptor source: a human donor with melanoma.

The chain couples TRBV5-1 to TRBJ2-3; the D gene is possibly TRBD2 (5 bases). This CDR3 region has 15 residues. Trimming left V 1 base short and J 2 bases short, with 11 bases between. Looked up from germline, CDR1 is SGHRS and CDR2 is YFSETQ. The CDR3 is CASSLHPGSTDTQYF. The CDR3 DNA reads as TGCGCCAGCAGCTTGCATCCGGGGTCCACAGATACGCAGTATTTT.

This clone showed up just a few times. This sequence joins TRBV28 and TRBJ1-6, with D maybe TRBD1 (6 bases). This CDR3 region has 14 residues. V was shortened by 7 bases and J by 6 bases, with 13 bases between the two germline ends. Germline CDR1 reads MDHEN; CDR2 reads SYDVKM. CDR3 DNA: TGTGCCAGCACCGTAGGGGGGGGTAATTCACCCCTCCACTTT. Protein sequence: CASTVGGGNSPLHF.

The CDR3, as DNA: TGTGCCAGCGGGGAGGGAGGCAATCAGCCCCAGCATTTT. Amino acids: CASGEGGNQPQHF. The chain employs TRBV6-5 and TRBJ1-5; D not resolved. The germline V gene encodes CDR1 MNHEY and CDR2 SVGAGI. This CDR3 comprises 13 residues. Between the trimmed V and J ends, which lost 8 bases and 2 bases, there was a span of 10 bases.

The chain joins TRBV5-6 to TRBJ2-3; tentatively, D is TRBD1 (5 bases). Trimming pared 1 base from V and 4 bases from J, leaving 13 bases between. CDR3 length: 15 residues. Germline V gives CDR1 SGHDT, CDR2 YYEEEE. CDR3 nucleotide sequence: TGTGCCAGCAGCTTGTTTCAGGGTCGCGCAGATACGCAGTATTTT. The encoded protein is CASSLFQGRADTQYF. The complete variable domain, with remaining parts taken from reference TRBV5-6 and TRBJ2-3, reads DAGVTQSPTHLIKTRGQQVTLRCSPKSGHDTVSWYQQALGQGPQFIFQYYEEEERQRGNFPDRFSGHQFPNYSSELNVNALLLGDSALYLCASSLFQGRADTQYFGPGTRLTVL.

This clone was seen more than once but under ten times. The rearrangement uses TRBV30 and TRBJ1-1; D is uncertain. The CDR3 extends over 14 amino acids. Germline assignment: CDR1 GTSNPN and CDR2 SVGIG (reference sequence). Deletions cut 5 bases from V and 1 base from J, with 14 bases between. In nucleotides, the CDR3 is TGTGCCTGGTCGGGCCCCGTTTCGAACACTGAAGCTTTCTTT. It codes for CAWSGPVSNTEAFF.

V and J are TRBV11-2 and TRBJ2-6; no firm D call. In germline, CDR1 is SGHAT, CDR2 FQNNGV. V gave up 6 bases and J gave up 0 bases, with 15 bases separating them. There are 17 residues in the CDR3. The CDR3 coding sequence is TGTGCCAGCAGAGTAGGACGGACCTACTCTGGGGCCAACGTCCTGACTTTC. Amino acid sequence: CASRVGRTYSGANVLTF.

The chain is built from TRBV11-2 and TRBJ1-6, with a possible D match to TRBD1 (5 bases). In germline, CDR1 is SGHAT, CDR2 FQNNGV. Trimming took 1 base from V and 11 from J, leaving 12 bases between them. CDR3 length: 14 amino acids. The CDR3 sequence: CASSLGEGSPPLHF. CDR3 sequence (DNA): TGTGCCAGCAGCTTAGGAGAGGGGTCTCCACCCCTCCACTTT.

The CDR3 nucleotides read TGTGCCAGCGCGATCCCCCTAAGCTACGAGCAGTACTTC. This sequence encodes CASAIPLSYEQYF. The chain has TRBV2 and TRBJ2-7; no clear D gene. The CDR3 length is 13 residues. V was clipped by 8 bases and J by 3 bases, with 14 bases between them. Germline CDR1 is SNHLY and CDR2 is FYNNEI.

This clone was counted a few times. The chain links TRBV4-1 to TRBJ1-1; D unresolved. The length of the CDR3 is 13 residues. Germline lookup yields CDR1 MGHRA and CDR2 YSYEKL. V was cut by 4 bases and J by 0 bases, with 6 bases left in between. The DNA of the CDR3 is TGCGCCAGCAGCCGGCGGGTGAACACTGAAGCTTTCTTT. Protein: CASSRRVNTEAFF.